What follows describes a single T cell receptor (beta chain). This clonotype came up once. Its antigen remains unidentified. No per-base quality is available; no much larger clone lies one base away. One read provides weak support. The data are from a study of tumor and adjacent non-tumor tissue in lung cancer (dated by TCRdb to the late 2010s). General notes on the study: By cancer type, the cohort comprised eleven to twelve adenocarcinoma patients, a couple of squamous cell carcinoma patients and 1 small cell lung cancer patient. In total, sequencing yielded approximately 130,000,000 productive TCRbeta reads, which works out to an average of about 4.2 million reads per sample. Around 30 paired specimens, one tumor and one normal lung sample per patient, were profiled by TCRbeta CDR3 sequencing. Among the roughly 15 patients, ages ranged from roughly 31 to 76 years, about 10 were men and 5 were women, and disease was TNM stage I to III. Bulk TCRbeta repertoires were compared between lung tumor tissue and matched distant non-tumor lung tissue obtained from 15 lung cancer patients.

Via the germline V gene (reference sequence), CDR1 is MNHNY and CDR2 SVGAGI. From cysteine to phenylalanine, the CDR3 is 15 amino acids long. The CDR3 DNA has 45 bases and is translated from base 1. A distance of 16 bases separates the germline ends of V and J, which lose 7 bases and 2 bases respectively. RNA was extracted from bulk unsorted tissue and checked for quality with a NanoDrop ND-1000 and an Agilent 2100. The donors were newly diagnosed lung cancer patients admitted for thoracic surgery in China from August to November 2014 who had not received prior chemotherapy. The study excluded patients who had received radiotherapy or chemotherapy before or who had another cancer at the same time. Surgical tissue pieces of roughly 1-2 cm3 were preserved in RNAlater solution and were kept at -80 degrees C until use. Study-wide conclusions, independent of this receptor: TCR diversity (inverse Simpson) was significantly higher in tumor than in normal lung tissue (431.37 vs 166.20, P = 0.0075, Mann-Whitney U test). A significantly larger cumulative share of the repertoire was made up by the top 100 clones in normal lung than in tumor tissue. Neither the sequencing platform nor unique molecular identifiers are named or mentioned anywhere in the methods. Only about 15 patients were included in the cohort, and the need for larger samples and more detailed clinical data was noted by the authors. Significantly higher TCR diversity was found in younger patients, and higher tumor TCR diversity was associated with shorter overall and disease-free survival. Peripheral blood was not sequenced, so blood TCRbeta repertoires in these lung cancer patients were not examined.

The method behind the library was multiplex PCR. Sequenced on an Illumina HiSeq 2500. TCRbeta libraries were constructed through three rounds of nested PCR with primers (Table S4) according to protocols modified from ARM-PCR. Before sequencing, PCR products in the 200-500 bp range were cut out of the gel and cleaned up using the QIAquick gel extraction kit. Processing in the source paper ran as follows. Reads were cleaned using Trimmomatic, were merged into complete CDR3 sequences using FLASH, and were assigned to V(D)J germline segments using MiTCR. VDJtools was used to compute clonal diversity as the inverse Simpson's index. Productive reads were defined as in-frame sequences without a premature stop codon. Using fastp at Q25 and MiXCR, TCRdb reprocessed the public reads and kept productive beta chains. Rows with one shared CDR3 protein collapse into an entry with the most common genes and DNA. The V and J calls and clone size come from TCRdb's table, not from the authors' own analysis. The sample table records approximately 110,000 distinct CDR3 sequences; 75% of these occur just once. More than 35% of the sample is in the top ten clones.

The rearrangement joined TRBV6-6 to TRBJ2-3, with the D gene too uncertain to name. Input material: lung tumor tissue. This TCR was recovered from a woman between 55 and 75 years old with non-small cell lung cancer. The nucleotide sequence reads as follows: TGTGCCAGCACGGCCCGCGATCTTGCCACAGATACGCAGTATTTT. This codes for CASTARDLATDTQYF.